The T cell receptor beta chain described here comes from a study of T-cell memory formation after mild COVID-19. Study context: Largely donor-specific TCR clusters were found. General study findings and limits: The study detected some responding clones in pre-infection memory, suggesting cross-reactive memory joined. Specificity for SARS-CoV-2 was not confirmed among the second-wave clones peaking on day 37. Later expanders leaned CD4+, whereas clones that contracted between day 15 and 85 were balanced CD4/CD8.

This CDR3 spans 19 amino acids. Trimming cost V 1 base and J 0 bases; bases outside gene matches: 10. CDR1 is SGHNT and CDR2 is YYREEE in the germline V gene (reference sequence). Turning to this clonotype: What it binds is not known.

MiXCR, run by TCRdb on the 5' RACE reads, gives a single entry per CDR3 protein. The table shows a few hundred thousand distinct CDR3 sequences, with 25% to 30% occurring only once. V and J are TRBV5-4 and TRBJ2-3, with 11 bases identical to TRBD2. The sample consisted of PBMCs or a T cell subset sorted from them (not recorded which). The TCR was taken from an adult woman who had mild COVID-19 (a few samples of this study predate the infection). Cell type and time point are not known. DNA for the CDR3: TGTGCCAGCAGCTTGAGGGGTCTAGCGGGAGGCATAAGCACAGATACGCAGTATTTT. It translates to CASSLRGLAGGISTDTQYF.